This T cell receptor beta chain stems from a study of naive and memory T cell subsets. Regarding the study as a whole: The power law exponent of TCR abundance differed between naive and memory cells.

Both TRBC1 and TRBC2 were covered by a beta constant-region primer of two equimolar oligonucleotides. The ligated cDNA underwent four PCR rounds using SP2 and nested alpha and beta constant-region primers. TCRdb independently ran MiXCR on the UMI-ligation and nested PCR reads; one entry per CDR3 protein. The sample yields tens of thousands of distinct CDR3 sequences, about 9.9% seen once. A word on this clonotype: Its cognate antigen is unknown.

The CDR3 extends over 16 amino acids. Germline values: CDR1 MNHEY, CDR2 SMNVEV (reference sequence). V lost 1 base, J lost 0 bases, and 13 bases lay in between. This chain connects TRBV27 to TRBJ2-7; tentative D call: TRBD2 (5 bases). The specimen was naive CD8+ T cells from blood. The clonotype comes from a human donor in good health. The CDR3: CASSLYEGESSYEQYF. The DNA for the CDR3 is TGTGCCAGCAGTTTATATGAGGGAGAGAGCTCCTACGAGCAGTACTTC.